The clone carrying this T cell receptor (beta chain) has a handful of counts. The source of the sample is a study of T cells in Graves' hyperthyroidism and ophthalmopathy. Germline V gene sequence: CDR1 SGHTA, CDR2 FQGNSA. V lost 6 bases to trimming and J lost 7 bases; unmatched junction nucleotides: 13. The CDR3 is 16 amino acids. The CDR3 regions of TCR beta were amplified from RNA transcripts. HTBI primers drove first-round RT-PCR of the TCR CDR3. TCRdb reanalysed the multiplex PCR reads using MiXCR and keeps one entry per CDR3 protein. The sample holds approximately 600,000 distinct CDR3 sequences, around 20% seen once.

The origin of this receptor is a man aged 25-40 years with Graves' ophthalmopathy. This chain joins TRBV7-2 and TRBJ2-2; 8 bases are a match to TRBD2. Sequencing used blood. The DNA of the CDR3 is TGTGCCAGCAGTTTCTCGGGAGGGATTGCGGTCGGGGAGCTGTTTTTT. Its protein is CASSFSGGIAVGELFF.